The rows below give T cell receptor beta chains drawn from one sample of a study of cytomegalovirus exposure and HLA in healthy donors. Profiling relied on immunoSEQ multiplex PCR, and the TCRdb table lists in-frame clones only, not all of them. The table records under 200,000 clones, around 76% of them present only once. The specimen sequenced was PBMCs. Receptor source: a girl aged 10 to 17 in good health and CMV-seropositive. CDR3s include the opening cysteine and the closing phenylalanine or tryptophan. A D gene is named only where the DNA matches it firmly. Where a row states a size, it is once, few, many or the class of an expanded clone; other rows omit it.

CDR3aa	CDR3nt	v_gene	j_gene	abundance	d_gene
CASSLRDRYYTF	TGTGCCAGCAGTCTCCGGGACAGATACTACACCTTC	TRBV28	TRBJ1-2	NA	TRBD1
CASSGAGTGGNNEQFF	TGTGCCAGCAGTGGCGCAGGGACAGGGGGAAACAATGAGCAGTTCTTC	TRBV25-1	TRBJ2-1	few	TRBD1
CASHRAFRTEAFF	TGTGCCAGTCACAGGGCCTTTCGGACTGAAGCTTTCTTT	TRBV2	TRBJ1-1	NA	NA
CASSEVADTQYF	TGTGCCAGCAGTGAAGTCGCAGATACGCAGTATTTT	TRBV2	TRBJ2-3	NA	NA
CASSLGEDSGNTIYF	TGTGCCAGCAGTCTCGGGGAGGACTCTGGAAACACCATATATTTT	TRBV2	TRBJ1-3	once	NA
CASSPGLAGGVYEQYF	TGTGCCAGCAGCCCGGGACTAGCGGGAGGGGTCTACGAGCAGTACTTC	TRBV7-8	TRBJ2-7	NA	TRBD2
CASSSSGASYNEQFF	TGTGCCAGCAGTTCATCAGGGGCGTCCTACAATGAGCAGTTCTTC	TRBV27	TRBJ2-1	NA	NA
CASKAAAYEQYF	TGTGCCAGCAAGGCGGCAGCCTACGAGCAGTACTTC	TRBV2	TRBJ2-7	NA	NA
CASITGGGLETQYF	TGTGCCAGCATTACTGGCGGGGGTTTAGAGACCCAGTACTTC	TRBV5-6	TRBJ2-5	once	TRBD2
CASSTILNRPNTGELFF	TGTGCCAGCAGCACTATTCTTAACCGGCCGAACACCGGGGAGCTGTTTTTT	TRBV7-8	TRBJ2-2	few	NA
CASSTGLAVRDTQYF	TGTGCCAGCAGCACGGGACTAGCGGTTCGTGATACGCAGTATTTT	TRBV13	TRBJ2-3	few	TRBD2
CASSGGGGSSEAFF	TGTGCCAGCAGTGGGGGAGGGGGTAGCTCTGAAGCTTTCTTT	TRBV27	TRBJ1-1	NA	NA
CASSEDSGGFTEAFF	TGTGCCAGCAGCGAAGACTCGGGGGGGTTCACTGAAGCTTTCTTT	TRBV7-9	TRBJ1-1	NA	NA
CATQGQRRGLNTEAFF	TGTGCTACTCAGGGCCAGCGGCGGGGACTGAACACTGAAGCTTTCTTT	TRBV27	TRBJ1-1	NA	NA
CASSLGGPSDTEAFF	TGTGCCAGCAGCTTGGGGGGCCCATCGGACACTGAAGCTTTCTTT	TRBV5-6	TRBJ1-1	NA	NA
CASRQRGETQYF	TGTGCCAGCAGGCAACGGGGAGAGACCCAGTACTTC	TRBV28	TRBJ2-5	few	NA
CASSRFAGDEQYF	TGTGCCAGCAGCCGCTTCGCGGGGGACGAGCAGTACTTC	TRBV14	TRBJ2-7	NA	TRBD2
CASSSPRTGLYGYTF	TGTGCCAGCAGCTCCCCCAGGACGGGACTCTATGGCTACACCTTC	TRBV11-2	TRBJ1-2	NA	NA
CASSLLAEISYEQYF	TGTGCCAGCAGTTTACTAGCGGAAATCTCCTACGAGCAGTACTTC	TRBV28	TRBJ2-7	NA	TRBD2
CASRVNRGRDEQFF	TGTGCCAGTAGGGTGAACAGGGGCAGGGATGAGCAGTTCTTC	TRBV19	TRBJ2-1	NA	TRBD1
CASSLDRTGELFF	TGTGCCAGCAGCTTAGACAGAACCGGGGAGCTGTTTTTT	TRBV7-2	TRBJ2-2	NA	NA
CAWSVLEDSSYEQYF	TGTGCCTGGAGTGTACTAGAGGACTCCTCCTACGAGCAGTACTTC	TRBV30	TRBJ2-7	few	NA
CASSERGQGYEQYF	TGTGCCAGCAGTGAAAGGGGCCAGGGCTACGAGCAGTACTTC	TRBV25-1	TRBJ2-7	NA	NA
CSVEKTGGAGAFF	TGCAGCGTTGAAAAGACAGGGGGCGCGGGAGCTTTCTTT	TRBV29-1	TRBJ1-1	NA	TRBD1
CASRPTDRGSEKLFF	TGTGCCAGCAGACCCACGGACAGGGGCTCTGAAAAACTGTTTTTT	TRBV27	TRBJ1-4	NA	TRBD1
CASSKLLTGGADGYTF	TGTGCCAGTAGTAAACTTCTGACAGGGGGCGCGGATGGCTACACCTTC	TRBV19	TRBJ1-2	NA	TRBD1
CASSEGRSGSSYNEQFF	TGTGCCAGCAGTGAAGGTAGAAGCGGAAGCTCCTACAATGAGCAGTTCTTC	TRBV25-1	TRBJ2-1	NA	NA
CATSRDLGGTQPQHF	TGTGCCACCAGCAGAGACCTGGGGGGGACTCAGCCCCAGCATTTT	TRBV15	TRBJ1-5	NA	NA
CASSWGQVYEQYF	TGTGCCAGCAGTTGGGGACAGGTGTACGAGCAGTACTTC	TRBV28	TRBJ2-7	NA	TRBD1
CASSETPLTRGYTF	TGTGCCAGCAGTGAAACCCCCCTAACCCGTGGCTACACCTTC	TRBV2	TRBJ1-2	NA	NA
CASTWQRADQPQHF	TGTGCCAGCACATGGCAGAGGGCTGATCAGCCCCAGCATTTT	TRBV6-4	TRBJ1-5	NA	NA
CASSHPPGQDYYGYTF	TGCGCCAGCAGCCATCCGCCGGGACAGGACTACTATGGCTACACCTTC	TRBV4-1	TRBJ1-2	NA	TRBD1
CSVVADEQYF	TGCAGCGTCGTGGCGGACGAGCAGTACTTC	TRBV29-1	TRBJ2-7	NA	NA
CASSYRDTYEQYF	TGTGCCAGCAGTTACCGGGACACCTACGAGCAGTACTTC	TRBV6-5	TRBJ2-7	NA	NA
CAISDSRDRADQPQHF	TGTGCCATCAGCGACTCCCGGGACAGGGCGGATCAGCCCCAGCATTTT	TRBV10-3	TRBJ1-5	once	TRBD1
CATSSSGLDEQFF	TGTGCCACCAGCAGTTCAGGGTTGGATGAGCAGTTCTTC	TRBV15	TRBJ2-1	NA	NA
CASSNPNRARYEQYF	TGTGCCAGCAGTAATCCCAACAGGGCTAGATACGAGCAGTACTTC	TRBV6-1	TRBJ2-7	once	NA
CASARGGGPRETQYF	TGTGCCAGCGCACGGGGGGGAGGGCCACGTGAGACCCAGTACTTC	TRBV7-6	TRBJ2-5	once	TRBD2
CASSGGLAGVNQETQYF	TGTGCCAGCAGTGGGGGACTAGCGGGGGTGAACCAAGAGACCCAGTACTTC	TRBV2	TRBJ2-5	NA	TRBD2
CASSLEAGQETQYF	TGCGCCAGCAGCTTGGAGGCAGGCCAAGAGACCCAGTACTTC	TRBV5-1	TRBJ2-5	NA	NA
CASTTDREVGYTF	TGTGCCAGCACCACGGACAGGGAAGTTGGCTACACCTTC	TRBV11-2	TRBJ1-2	NA	TRBD1
CASSLLAGAEGNEQFF	TGTGCCAGCTCACTACTAGCGGGGGCCGAGGGCAATGAGCAGTTCTTC	TRBV18	TRBJ2-1	NA	TRBD2
CASGSTSGGSETQYF	TGTGCCAGCGGATCGACTAGCGGGGGATCAGAGACCCAGTACTTC	TRBV2	TRBJ2-5	NA	TRBD2
CASSSSTGVNTEAFF	TGTGCCAGCAGCTCATCCACAGGGGTGAACACTGAAGCTTTCTTT	TRBV7-6	TRBJ1-1	NA	TRBD1
CAWSGTAGNTIYF	TGTGCCTGGAGTGGGACAGCTGGAAACACCATATATTTT	TRBV30	TRBJ1-3	once	NA
CAWSVEQGTPYEQYF	TGTGCCTGGAGTGTGGAACAGGGAACCCCCTACGAGCAGTACTTC	TRBV30	TRBJ2-7	NA	NA
CASSPLGGPYEQYF	TGTGCCAGCAGTCCCCTCGGCGGTCCCTACGAGCAGTACTTC	TRBV6-1	TRBJ2-7	NA	NA
CASRGAGNTIYF	TGTGCCAGTCGGGGGGCTGGAAACACCATATATTTT	TRBV6-6	TRBJ1-3	NA	NA
CASSVTTDAFTDTQYF	TGTGCCAGCAGCGTCACTACCGACGCCTTCACAGATACGCAGTATTTT	TRBV11-2	TRBJ2-3	NA	NA
CAISDVQVEAFF	TGTGCCATCAGTGACGTTCAGGTTGAAGCTTTCTTT	TRBV10-3	TRBJ1-1	NA	NA
CASSPHSRYNEQFF	TGTGCCAGCAGCCCGCATTCGCGGTACAATGAGCAGTTCTTC	TRBV7-3	TRBJ2-1	few	NA
CASSETSGGADTQYF	TGCGCCAGCAGTGAGACTAGCGGGGGGGCAGATACGCAGTATTTT	TRBV10-1	TRBJ2-3	NA	TRBD2
CASSPPPGTSGSPQETQYF	TGTGCCAGCAGTCCTCCTCCCGGGACTAGCGGGAGCCCCCAGGAGACCCAGTACTTC	TRBV9	TRBJ2-5	NA	TRBD2